This T cell receptor beta chain was recovered during a study of cytomegalovirus exposure and HLA in healthy donors. At the level of the study: The same platform as the roughly 670 first-cohort repertoires was used for the roughly 130 validation repertoires, a later analysis reported.

The trim removed 1 base at V and 7 bases at J, leaving 6 bases unmatched. The germline gives CDR1 LGHNA, CDR2 YNFKEQ. CDR3 length: 17 residues. Study-level results: Using the classifier, cytomegalovirus status was reportedly diagnosed with high specificity and sensitivity. Investigators reported some 150 TCR beta chains as tied to cytomegalovirus.

The method was immunoSEQ multiplex PCR; TCRdb's version includes in-frame clones alone and lacks a portion of them. The sample shows about 130,000 clones, about 91% of them seen only once. About this clone itself: Its antigen is currently unknown.

This chain links TRBV4-2 with TRBJ2-2; 13 positions match TRBD2. The receptor comes from a woman in her late teens or twenties in good health and CMV-seropositive. The sample comprised PBMCs. The CDR3 sequence: CASSQVGTSGVDGELFF. The CDR3 region has the DNA TGTGCCAGCAGCCAAGTGGGGACTAGCGGGGTTGACGGGGAGCTGTTTTTT.